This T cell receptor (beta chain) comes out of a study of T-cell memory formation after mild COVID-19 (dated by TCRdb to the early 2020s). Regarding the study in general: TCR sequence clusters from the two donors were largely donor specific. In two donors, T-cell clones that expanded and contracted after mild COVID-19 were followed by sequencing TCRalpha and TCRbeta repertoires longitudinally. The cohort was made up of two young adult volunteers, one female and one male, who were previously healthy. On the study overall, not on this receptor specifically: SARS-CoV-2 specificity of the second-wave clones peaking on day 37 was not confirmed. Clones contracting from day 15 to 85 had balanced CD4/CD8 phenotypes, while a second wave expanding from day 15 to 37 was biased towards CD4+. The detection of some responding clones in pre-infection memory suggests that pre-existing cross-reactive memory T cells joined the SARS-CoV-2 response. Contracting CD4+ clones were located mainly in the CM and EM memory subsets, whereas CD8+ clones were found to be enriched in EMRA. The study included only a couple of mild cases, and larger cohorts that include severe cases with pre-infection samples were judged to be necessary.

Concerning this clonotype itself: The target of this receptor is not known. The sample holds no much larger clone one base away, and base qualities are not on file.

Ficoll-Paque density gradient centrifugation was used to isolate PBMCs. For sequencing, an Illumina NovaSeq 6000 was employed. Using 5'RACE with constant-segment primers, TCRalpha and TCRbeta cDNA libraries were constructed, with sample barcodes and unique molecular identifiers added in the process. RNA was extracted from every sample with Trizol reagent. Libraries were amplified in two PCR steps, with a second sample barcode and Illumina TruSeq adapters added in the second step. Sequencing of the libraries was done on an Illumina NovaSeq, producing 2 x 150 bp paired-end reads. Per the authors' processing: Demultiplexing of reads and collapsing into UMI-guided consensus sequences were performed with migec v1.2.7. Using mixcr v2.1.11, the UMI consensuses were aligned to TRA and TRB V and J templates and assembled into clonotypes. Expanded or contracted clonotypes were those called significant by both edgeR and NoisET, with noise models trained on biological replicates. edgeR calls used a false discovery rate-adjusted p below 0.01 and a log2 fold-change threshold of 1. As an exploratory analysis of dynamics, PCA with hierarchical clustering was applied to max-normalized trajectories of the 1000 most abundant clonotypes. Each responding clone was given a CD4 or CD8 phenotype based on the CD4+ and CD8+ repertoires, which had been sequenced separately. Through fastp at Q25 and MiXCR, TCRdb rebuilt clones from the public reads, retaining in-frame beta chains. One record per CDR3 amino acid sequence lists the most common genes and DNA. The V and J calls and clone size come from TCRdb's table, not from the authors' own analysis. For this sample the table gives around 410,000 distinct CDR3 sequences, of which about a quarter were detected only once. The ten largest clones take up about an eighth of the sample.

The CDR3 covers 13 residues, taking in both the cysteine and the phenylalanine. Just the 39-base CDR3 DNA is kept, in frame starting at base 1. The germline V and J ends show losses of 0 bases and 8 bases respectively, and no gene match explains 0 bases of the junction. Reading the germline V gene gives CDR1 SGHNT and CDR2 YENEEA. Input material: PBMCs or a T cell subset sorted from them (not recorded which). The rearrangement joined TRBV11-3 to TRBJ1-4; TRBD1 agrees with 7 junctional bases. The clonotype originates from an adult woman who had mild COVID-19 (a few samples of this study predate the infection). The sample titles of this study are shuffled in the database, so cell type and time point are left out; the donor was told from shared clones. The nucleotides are TGTGCCAGCAGCTTAGAGACAGGGGAAAAACTGTTTTTT. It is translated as CASSLETGEKLFF.